The clone carrying this T cell receptor beta chain is deemed medium-sized (0.01 to 0.1%). Its antigen remains unidentified. The sample originates from a study of vaccination and CD4 T cells after COVID-19. Across the whole study: The authors exposed cells to overlapping spike peptides derived from SARS-CoV-2, HCoV-NL63, HCoV-OC43 and HCoV-229E. The control cultures got either a CEFX pool, an HIV-1 Nef pool, or no peptide at all.

With the Oncomine TCR Beta short-read assay, DNA from cultured CD4+ T cells was sequenced. TCRdb analysed the PCR reads with MiXCR anew, one entry per CDR3 protein. This repertoire shows tens of thousands of distinct CDR3 sequences, approximately 37% found once; its top ten account for roughly a tenth. Treatment reported: roughly ten-day PBMC culture with coronavirus spike peptide pools or control peptides (ViraFEST assay). The CDR3 runs 15 residues. Looked up from germline, CDR1 is MNHNS and CDR2 is SASEGT. Deletions cut 4 bases from V and 5 bases from J, with 14 bases between. The sequence was collected from a human donor who had recovered from COVID-19. The chain links TRBV6-1 to TRBJ2-2; possible D gene TRBD2, 5 bases. Sequencing was performed on CD4+ T cells from blood, cultured in vitro. The CDR3: CASSGGRMRTGELFF. The CDR3 bases are TGTGCCAGCAGTGGAGGGAGAATGAGGACCGGGGAGCTGTTTTTT.